This T cell receptor beta chain was found in a study of Ad26.COV2.S vaccination and SARS-CoV-2 variants. Study summary: Participants got Ad26.COV2.S intramuscularly, once or twice 56 days apart.

The CDR3 runs 15 residues. Germline V gene lookup returns CDR1 SGHTA and CDR2 FQGNSA. Trimming at V came to 5 bases and at J to 6 bases, leaving 9 bases not matched to a gene. Concerning this clone itself: Antigen unknown.

Some clones are missing from TCRdb's copy, which holds only in-frame ones; the method was immunoSEQ multiplex PCR. The data contain about 280,000 clones, 80% to 90% of them singletons. Findings and limits, study-wide: Total T cell responses, in the TCR breadth and depth analyses, may have been underestimated. Comparable non-spike TCR breadth was observed in vaccine and placebo recipients.

The treatment: roughly 19 received Ad26.COV2.S at low or high dose, single or two shots; 5 received placebo; per-sample allocation not given. The study sampled participants on day 63 after the first vaccine or placebo injection. This sample comprised peripheral blood, obtained in a trial of Ad26.COV2.S vaccine versus placebo. This TCR was recovered from a person aged 18-65 years who received the Ad26.COV2.S COVID-19 vaccine or a placebo. The chain links TRBV7-2 to TRBJ2-7, with TRBD2 matching 11 bases. The CDR3 region is CASSPVAGGPPEQYF. CDR3 in DNA: TGTGCCAGCAGCCCAGTAGCGGGGGGGCCTCCCGAGCAGTACTTC.